The T cell receptor beta chain under discussion was sequenced for a study of shared clonotypes between healthy human individuals (TCRdb year 2020). Regarding the study in general: The cohort included a few men and a couple of women between 18 and 49 years of age. For each donor, CD4 naive and CD4 memory were each run on three plates, CD8 naive on two plates, and CD8 memory on one plate. Blood TCR repertoires of a handful of healthy adults were deeply sequenced to estimate repertoire size and the extent of clonotype sharing between individuals. Different laboratories and diverse techniques were used to prepare libraries and sequence TCR repertoires, to increase sequencing depth and limit assay-specific biases. Per donor, leukapheresis produced somewhere between about 0.94 and 10 billion PBMCs. Here is what the overall study found, with its caveats: Clonotypes shared by all four sorted-subset donors showed higher generation probabilities than non-shared clonotypes. When four donors were compared, the shared fraction of clonotypes was roughly 5% for naive CD4, roughly 3.3% for naive CD8, 2.3% for memory CD4, and under 0.5% for memory CD8. The genetic and exposure-history diversity represented was limited by the small number of donors. Incomplete sequencing was indicated by rarefaction of sorted-subset datasets, despite the large sequencing depth. Naive subsets generally had larger estimated clonotype richness than memory subsets did. Sampling was restricted to blood, and TCR repertoires in tissues likely differ from the TCR repertoires found in blood. Pairwise subsampling led to the expectation that sequencing depth would affect the degree of clonotype sharing among donors.

TCR CDR3 regions were amplified from genomic DNA by multiplex PCR using the deep immunoSEQ assay. Genomic DNA extracted from each cell subset was distributed evenly over all wells of several immunoSEQ 96-well plates, and each plate served as one replicate. Each replicate PCR for sorted subsets received 150 to 250 ng genomic DNA, equal to about 30,000 T cell genomes. Purified libraries were measured with a Qubit 3.0 fluorometer, size-checked on a Bioanalyzer 2100, and measured again with the KAPA Library Quantification kit. Every immunoSEQ 96-well plate was sequenced on a dedicated single-read 150-cycle Illumina NextSeq 550 flow cell. Under the source paper's analysis protocol: Because the immunoSEQ output held only junctional sequences and lacked quality scores, the filtering could not match the filtering applied to full-length reads. Sequences were annotated with PyIR, a Python wrapper for IgBLAST v1.9, and V/J genes and CDR3 were assigned using IMGT germline references. Reads were filtered out if the reads had weak V/J assignments (E-value above 1e-6), no CDR3, stop codons, out-of-frame junctions, or ambiguous translated residues. V3J clonotypes were defined as sequences sharing the same inferred V gene, J gene, and CDR3 amino acid sequence. Percentage overlap between repertoires was computed as shared unique clonotypes divided by the size of the smaller repertoire. Three approaches were used to assess repertoire richness: RTK rarefaction, the Chao1 estimator, and Recon v2.1 estimates of unobserved clonotypes. OLGA was used to compute generation probabilities for all TCRbeta clonotypes that the gDNA method yielded from a few donors. In its TCRdb copy, this immuneACCESS table keeps in-frame sequences only and misses some clones. Where compared with another copy, unresolved V genes explain less than half of these, and the others have no known cause. Clone size and the V and J calls come from that table; the DNA yielded D and trimming. A total of about 2.1 million clones appear in this sample, 90% to 95% of them only once. Approximately 1.6% of the sample is in the top ten clones.

CD8 naive samples consisted of CD45RO-negative cells that were positively selected for CCR7, yielding a CD45RA+CCR7+ population without TemRA cells. The donors were healthy, HIV-negative adults who had no recently reported acute infections or vaccinations. Every donor was a Caucasian adult residing in Nashville, Tennessee, USA. After blood collection by leukapheresis, PBMCs were isolated using Ficoll-Histopaque density gradient centrifugation and then cryopreserved in the vapor phase of liquid nitrogen. Purity and quantity of every magnetically sorted T cell population were checked by analytical flow cytometry. From each sorted fraction, genomic DNA was isolated and quantified by UV absorbance on a Nanodrop 2000c. About this clone: Its cognate antigen has yet to be identified. Per-base quality was not reported, and no clone a single base away is much larger than it.

V sheds 0 bases and J sheds 3 bases, leaving 15 bases between their ends. Measured from the cysteine to the phenylalanine, the CDR3 is 16 residues long. Here the CDR3 DNA is all that survives: 48 bases in frame from base 1. CDR1 and CDR2, per the germline V gene (reference sequence), are GTSNPN and SVGIG. The sequence came from a man between 18 and 29 years old in good health. Some clones in this sample may be carry-over from other donors' samples. In this chain, TRBV30 is recombined with TRBJ2-1; the D gene is not confidently resolved. The sequencing input was naive CD8+ T cells from PBMCs. In light of the paper, this sample's cell subset or site label describes: CD45RA+CCR7+. The base sequence is TGTGCCTGGAGTGTAATAGAAGGTGCTGGCTACAATGAGCAGTTCTTC. This codes for CAWSVIEGAGYNEQFF.